Below are 24 T cell receptor beta chains sequenced from a single sample in a study of regulatory T cells in long-lasting Graves disease. Sample time point: newly diagnosed GD, antithyroid drugs for less than 3 months. Construction of the TCR library relied on RNA isolated from PBMCs. To make TCR beta libraries, researchers used iRepertoire HTBI primers and Arm-PCR of CDR3 regions. MiXCR was run by TCRdb on the multiplex PCR reads, yielding one entry per CDR3 protein. The sample records under 450,000 distinct CDR3 sequences, around 11% being singletons. A further study also used this sample, focusing on T cells in Graves' hyperthyroidism and ophthalmopathy.

The sample was peripheral blood mononuclear cells (PBMCs), taken at new diagnosis, from a patient treated with antithyroid drugs. The receptors derive from a woman between 18 and 29 years old with Graves disease.

Points on this clonotype: Without the conserved terminal phenylalanine or tryptophan, this CDR3 likely stems from a read error. The chain joins TRBV6-1 to TRBJ1-1; D is undetermined. Germline V gene data show CDR1 as MNHNS and CDR2 as SASEGT. The V end was cut by 2 bases, the J end by 7 bases, with 5 bases between. The CDR3 spans 11 residues. The CDR3 coding sequence is TGTGCCAGCAGTGAATGGGGTGAAGCTTTCCTT. It yields the protein CASSEWGEAFL.

The sample holds many counts of this clonotype. The chain combines TRBV3-1 with TRBJ1-5, with D possibly being TRBD1 (6 bases). The CDR3 is 16 residues long. The ends were cut back, 1 base at V and 3 bases at J, with 13 bases in the middle. Germline-derived CDR1 and CDR2 are LGHDT and YNNKEL (reference sequence). The CDR3 reads CASSQGRQGINQPQHF. The DNA for the CDR3 is TGTGCCAGCAGCCAAGGCAGGCAGGGGATCAATCAGCCCCAGCATTTT.

The CDR3 DNA reads as TGTGCCAGCAGCCTGGGCCTCCGCGGGACCGGGGAGCTGTTTTTT. The encoded protein is CASSLGLRGTGELFF. V usage is TRBV4-2 and J usage is TRBJ2-2, with D possibly being TRBD2 (5 bases). V lost 4 bases and J 5 bases, leaving 14 bases between the germline ends. The CDR3 totals 15 residues. Germline values: CDR1 LGHNA, CDR2 YNFKEQ.

V usage is TRBV7-9 and J usage is TRBJ1-5, with 7 bases that match TRBD1. The CDR3 is made up of 14 amino acids. The V and J ends lost 1 base and 6 bases, in that order; junction bases with no gene match: 3. The germline V gene encodes CDR1 SEHNR and CDR2 FQNEAQ (reference sequence). CDR3 nucleotide sequence: TGTGCCAGCAGCTTAGGCAGGGGGGGTCAGCCCCAGCATTTT. This encodes CASSLGRGGQPQHF.

The rearrangement joins TRBV20-1 to TRBJ1-2, with 9 bases identical to TRBD1. This CDR3 spans 14 amino acids. Germline V lookup: CDR1 DFQATT, CDR2 SNEGSKA (reference sequence). V dropped 5 bases and J dropped 6; count of bases not matched to a gene: 10. CDR3: CSARTGGAGDGYTF. The CDR3 nucleotides are TGCAGTGCTCGCACAGGGGGCGCGGGAGATGGCTACACCTTC.

The sample holds many counts of this clonotype. The genes are TRBV2 and TRBJ2-7; tentatively, D is TRBD1 (5 bases). The V end was cut by 5 bases, the J end by 3 bases, with 11 bases between. From germline, CDR1 is SNHLY and CDR2 FYNNEI. The CDR3 loop spans 13 amino acids. The CDR3 reads CASSSDSRYEQYF. Written as DNA, the CDR3 is TGTGCCAGCAGTTCCGACAGCCGCTACGAGCAGTACTTC. Looking up the rest from reference TRBV2 and TRBJ2-7 gives the full variable domain: EPEVTQTPSHQVTQMGQEVILRCVPISNHLYFYWYRQILGQKVEFLVSFYNNEISEKSEIFDDQFSVERPDGSNFTLKIRSTKLEDSAMYFCASSSDSRYEQYFGPGTRLTVT.

The V and J genes are TRBV6-1 and TRBJ1-3; maybe TRBD1 (5 bases). With 1 base removed from V and 2 bases from J, the gap between germline ends came to 9 bases. The germline gives CDR1 MNHNS, CDR2 SASEGT. The CDR3 is made up of 15 amino acids. The CDR3: CASSEDGGAGNTIYF. CDR3 DNA: TGTGCCAGCAGTGAAGACGGAGGGGCTGGAAACACCATATATTTT.

At least ten counts were recorded for this clonotype. This rearrangement joins TRBV5-4 to TRBJ2-1; the D is unclear. CDR3 size: 13 residues. Germline V gene data show CDR1 as SGHNT and CDR2 as YYREEE (reference sequence). V lost 2 bases and J 5 bases, leaving 8 bases between the germline ends. The CDR3 DNA is TGTGCCAGCAGCTTCGGTACCCACAATGAGCAGTTCTTC. This codes for CASSFGTHNEQFF.

This clonotype has a count of ten or more. The chain has TRBV29-1 and TRBJ2-1; possible D gene TRBD1, 5 bases. V shed 0 bases and J shed 6 bases, with 12 bases lying between them. The CDR3 sequence is 14 residues long. Germline V gene sequence: CDR1 SQVTM, CDR2 ANQGSEA. In DNA form, the CDR3 reads TGCAGCGTTGAAGACCGGCCCCAGGGCAATGAGCAGTTCTTC. Its protein product is CSVEDRPQGNEQFF.

This clonotype was seen only a few times. The chain combines TRBV20-1 with TRBJ2-3; 12 bases are a match to TRBD2. The CDR3 has 16 amino acids. Trimming cost V 3 bases and J 5 bases; bases outside gene matches: 9. Germline V lookup: CDR1 DFQATT, CDR2 SNEGSKA (reference sequence). This chain's CDR3 is CSARGWTSGMGDTQYF. CDR3 coding DNA: TGCAGTGCTAGGGGGTGGACTAGCGGGATGGGAGATACGCAGTATTTT.

This chain connects TRBV4-3 to TRBJ1-1, with unresolved D. CDR1 LGHNA and CDR2 YSLEER come from the germline V gene. V was trimmed by 0 bases and J by 4 bases, leaving 18 bases between them. The CDR3 sequence is 17 residues long. The CDR3 DNA reads TGCGCCAGCAGCCAAGAAGGTAGCGGGGTCGGGAGCACTGAAGCTTTCTTT. Encoded protein: CASSQEGSGVGSTEAFF.

As for this clonotype: A far larger clone is only one base removed, so a read error is likely. The chain carries TRBV6-1 and TRBJ2-7; 8 bases match TRBD1. The germline V gene has CDR1 MNHNS and CDR2 SASEGT. The V gene end was trimmed by 6 bases and the J gene end by 7 bases; junction bases not matched to a gene: 8. The CDR3 is 13 residues long. DNA for the CDR3: TGTGCCAGCAGGGTGGGACAGGCCGAGGAGCAGTACTTC. Translated: CASRVGQAEEQYF.

The V gene is TRBV20-1, the J gene TRBJ2-1; 7 bases match TRBD2. The V and J ends lost 0 bases and 2 bases, in that order; junction bases with no gene match: 13. Germline V CDR1 and CDR2: DFQATT, SNEGSKA (reference sequence). This CDR3 is built from 18 residues. The CDR3 here is CSARDFKGEGLTYNEQFF. The CDR3 DNA is TGCAGTGCTAGAGATTTCAAAGGGGAGGGCCTCACCTACAATGAGCAGTTCTTC.

This clonotype was seen a handful of times. The chain is built from TRBV6-1 and TRBJ2-1; 7 nucleotides agree with TRBD2. CDR1 is MNHNS and CDR2 is SASEGT in the germline V gene. This CDR3 is built from 14 residues. Unmatched junction bases numbered 5, after V lost 0 bases and J lost 9 bases. The DNA of the CDR3 is TGTGCCAGCAGTGAAGCGAGTCTAGCGGCTGAGCAGTTCTTC. Translating gives CASSEASLAAEQFF.

This clonotype was counted at least ten times. The DNA of the CDR3 is TGTGCCAGCTTCGATCGTTTGGGGGACACAGATACGCAGTATTTT. Translation gives CASFDRLGDTDTQYF. The gene calls are TRBV2 and TRBJ2-3; D possibly matches TRBD1 or TRBD2 (5 bases each). The ends were cut back, 8 bases at V and 2 bases at J, with 17 bases in the middle. In germline, CDR1 is SNHLY, CDR2 FYNNEI. The CDR3 is 15 residues long. Filled out from reference TRBV2 and TRBJ2-3, the complete variable domain reads EPEVTQTPSHQVTQMGQEVILRCVPISNHLYFYWYRQILGQKVEFLVSFYNNEISEKSEIFDDQFSVERPDGSNFTLKIRSTKLEDSAMYFCASFDRLGDTDTQYFGPGTRLTVL.

The J gene is TRBJ1-6, the V gene TRBV10-3; TRBD1 aligns across 8 bases. With V trimmed by 4 bases and J by 10 bases, 15 bases remained unmatched. This CDR3 spans 17 amino acids. Germline-derived CDR1 and CDR2 are ENHRY and SYGVKD. The CDR3 sequence: CAISGLTLTGEESPLHF. The CDR3 region has the DNA TGTGCCATCAGTGGACTTACACTGACAGGGGAAGAGTCACCCCTCCACTTT.

This sequence joins TRBV6-2 or TRBV6-3 and TRBJ2-1; 8 positions agree with TRBD1. CDR1 is MNHEY, CDR2 SVGEGT, per germline. The CDR3 has 19 residues. Unmatched junction bases numbered 19, after V lost 2 bases and J lost 7 bases. The CDR3 DNA is TGTGCCAGCAGTTACCGGTTTAATCAGGGCAGGGGGCTGAGAAATGAGCAGTTCTTC. Its translation: CASSYRFNQGRGLRNEQFF.

The chain employs TRBV6-2 or TRBV6-3 and TRBJ2-3; D is uncertain. Germline CDR1 MNHEY, CDR2 SVGEGT. V gave up 7 bases and J gave up 6 bases, with 14 bases separating them. The CDR3 is 13 residues long. CDR3 loop: CASIIGLGDTQYF. The CDR3 nucleotides are TGTGCCAGCATCATCGGGTTGGGGGATACGCAGTATTTT.

This clonotype appeared a few times. The chain has TRBV6-5 and TRBJ2-5, with 10 bases lining up with TRBD2. Judging by the DNA end, TRBJ2-1 fits better; the J call may be wrong. The CDR3 consists of 17 residues. CDR1 is MNHEY, CDR2 SVGAGI, per germline. This chain's CDR3 is CASSYSTPGLAIYEQFF. In nucleotides, the CDR3 is TGTGCCAGCAGTTACTCAACCCCGGGACTAGCGATTTATGAGCAGTTCTTC.

This clonotype was detected only a few times. A much larger clone differs from this one at a single base, so this may be a read error. The gene calls are TRBV6-2 or TRBV6-3 and TRBJ1-4; D is ambiguous. Germline V gives CDR1 MNHEY, CDR2 SVGEGT. The CDR3 runs 13 residues. The ends were cut back, 7 bases at V and 1 base at J, with 7 bases in the middle. This chain's CDR3 is CASTGGTNEKLFF. CDR3 nucleotides: TGTGCCAGCACGGGCGGAACTAATGAAAAACTGTTTTTT.

Worth noting for this clonotype: A much larger clone lies a single base off, so this may be a read error. V gene TRBV7-8 combines with J gene TRBJ2-1; TRBD2 matches at 12 bases. The V gene's germline CDR1 is SGHVS and CDR2 FQNEAQ. The CDR3 is 15 residues long. CDR3 nucleotide sequence: TGTGCCAGCAGCCAAACTAGCGGGAGGATCTATGAGCAGCTCTTC. The encoded protein is CASSQTSGRIYEQLF.

This clonotype was detected many times. V gene TRBV3-1 combines with J gene TRBJ1-1; unclear D gene. Germline V CDR1 and CDR2: LGHDT, YNNKEL (reference sequence). CDR3 length: 16 amino acids. Trimming took off 0 bases at V and 1 base at J, with 12 bases between the two ends. CDR3 region: CASSQDDLRPNTEAFF. In DNA form, the CDR3 reads TGTGCCAGCAGCCAAGATGACCTGCGACCGAACACTGAAGCTTTCTTT.

The table lists this clonotype with many counts. This chain links TRBV7-2 with TRBJ2-7; the match to TRBD2 covers 7 bases. V was pared by 1 base and J by 3 bases, with 3 bases of the junction left unmatched. Looked up from germline, CDR1 is SGHTA and CDR2 is FQGNSA. This CDR3 has 14 amino acids. CDR3 loop: CASSLGRESYEQYF. In DNA form, the CDR3 reads TGTGCCAGCAGCTTAGGGCGGGAGAGCTACGAGCAGTACTTC. Variable domain in full (rest from reference TRBV7-2 and TRBJ2-7): GAGVSQSPSNKVTEKGKDVELRCDPISGHTALYWYRQSLGQGLEFLIYFQGNSAPDKSGLPSDRFSAERTGGSVSTLTIQRTQQEDSAVYLCASSLGRESYEQYFGPGTRLTVT.

This clonotype showed up just a few times. V gene TRBV4-1 combines with J gene TRBJ1-6, with 8 bases that match TRBD1. The V gene's germline CDR1 is MGHRA and CDR2 YSYEKL. Trimming took 4 bases from V and 8 from J; bases not matched to a gene: 19. The CDR3 covers 19 residues. This CDR3 is CASSPERTGMMRLHSPLHF. The CDR3 DNA reads TGCGCCAGCAGCCCAGAGAGGACAGGGATGATGCGTCTACATTCACCCCTCCACTTT.